These T cell receptor beta chains were read from a single sample in a study of vaccination and CD4 T cells after COVID-19. TCRdb fed the PCR reads into MiXCR, producing one record per CDR3 protein. Here the sample spans fewer than 8,000 distinct CDR3 sequences, approximately 30% being singletons. These receptors have no known antigen. Sequenced input: CD4+ T cells from blood, cultured in vitro. Receptors were obtained from a human donor in good health. Both conserved end residues are trimmed from each CDR3.

V: TRBV6-5
CDR3: ASSYSKRGSYEQY

V: TRBV10-3
CDR3: AISESKVETQY

V: TRBV12-5
CDR3: ASRREEETQY

V: TRBV15
CDR3: ATSRWDSNQPQH

V: TRBV20-1
CDR3: SATGRVGHGYT

V: TRBV12-3/TRBV12-4
CDR3: ASSSPRDRGQYEQY

V: TRBV11-2
CDR3: ASSPLALSSYEQY

V: TRBV7-3
CDR3: ASSPRGQGPYEQY

V: TRBV7-2
CDR3: ASSLERSTDTQY

V: TRBV7-2
CDR3: ASSLTVNGAYEQY

V: TRBV20-1
CDR3: GGGDRVAYEQF

V: TRBV7-2
CDR3: ASSLARGLAKNIQY

V: TRBV19
CDR3: ASALHMNTEAF

V: TRBV27
CDR3: ASSVGQGSQPQH

V: TRBV20-1
CDR3: SASSSGSHNNEQF

V: TRBV27
CDR3: ASSLTLAGFTDTQY

V: TRBV28
CDR3: ASRQPNTGELF

V: TRBV6-1
CDR3: ASSPNPDTLSYGYT

V: TRBV6-2/TRBV6-3
CDR3: ASSPIIQGNEQY

V: TRBV19
CDR3: ASSISKGSNYGYT

V: TRBV28
CDR3: ASSPAGAGNTIY

V: TRBV6-1
CDR3: ASSDGTGESYEQY

V: TRBV7-3
CDR3: ASSLTGTGGKDEQF

V: TRBV10-3
CDR3: AISEGHGTYNEQF

V: TRBV5-6
CDR3: ASSRTSYQETQY

V: TRBV20-1
CDR3: SARVPTREGQIGELF

V: TRBV7-8
CDR3: ASSSPAGYNEQF

V: TRBV7-9
CDR3: ASSLSGKGTEAF

V: TRBV28
CDR3: ASSPPGGSEGTEAF

V: TRBV19
CDR3: ATSSVGNTEAF

V: TRBV5-1
CDR3: ASNGADLAYGYT

V: TRBV27
CDR3: ASSDRGRETQY

V: TRBV7-9
CDR3: ASSLVWSYEQY

V: TRBV6-2/TRBV6-3
CDR3: ASSQGETQY

V: TRBV29-1
CDR3: SVADTGELF

V: TRBV6-2/TRBV6-3
CDR3: ASSYYSLQETQY

V: TRBV6-1
CDR3: ASSPDRDRVNQPQH

V: TRBV5-4
CDR3: ASSLVEGQETQY

V: TRBV10-3
CDR3: AISASGGVNTEAF

V: TRBV2
CDR3: ASSDREDQPQH

V: TRBV20-1
CDR3: SARGQRASLGQY

V: TRBV6-1
CDR3: ASMGSPTYEQY

V: TRBV19
CDR3: ASSIRDSDYGYT

V: TRBV7-2
CDR3: ASSLNRGNQPQH

V: TRBV19
CDR3: ASSIGTGSYEQY

V: TRBV7-9
CDR3: ASSLRQSRGDEQF

V: TRBV24-1
CDR3: ATSDPRGQETQY

V: TRBV28
CDR3: ASSFRIMNTEAF

V: TRBV27
CDR3: ASSATTGEAF

V: TRBV7-6
CDR3: ASSLNRGNEQF

V: TRBV7-2
CDR3: ASSLYGRHYEQY

V: TRBV9
CDR3: ASSPGLAFGYEQY

V: TRBV12-2
CDR3: ASRREGERGQY